The present TCR beta chain was sequenced within a study of metastatic and nonmetastatic thyroid tumors. Every patient was untreated before thyroid surgery. The V end was cut by 0 bases, the J end by 12 bases, with 11 bases between. The CDR3 totals 12 residues. Germline V CDR1 and CDR2: SNHLY, FYNNEI. The authors' processing: Differences in CDR3 between clinicopathological groups were drawn on to build a classifier intended to discriminate distant-metastatic papillary thyroid cancer patients. TCRdb re-clonotyped the PCR reads via MiXCR. The V and J calls were not made by the authors but by TCRdb's processing. This sample has about 90,000 clones, with 8% to 9.5% found just once. This clone was counted at least ten times.

The sample consisted of blood. The source is a female donor with papillary thyroid cancer or a benign thyroid nodule (not recorded which). Some clones in this sample may be carry-over from other donors' samples. The chain uses TRBV2 and TRBJ1-2, with D unclear. The CDR3 DNA reads TGTGCCAGCAGTGAAGCGCAAAGGGCCCACACCTTC. Translated, it gives CASSEAQRAHTF. The whole variable domain, remainder taken from reference TRBV2 and TRBJ1-2, is EPEVTQTPSHQVTQMGQEVILRCVPISNHLYFYWYRQILGQKVEFLVSFYNNEISEKSEIFDDQFSVERPDGSNFTLKIRSTKLEDSAMYFCASSEAQRAHTFGSGTRLTVV.